One sample yielded the 2 T cell receptor beta chains listed below, sequenced in a study of vaccination and CD4 T cells after COVID-19. Treatment specified: 10-day PBMC culture with coronavirus spike peptide pools or control peptides (ViraFEST assay). The Oncomine TCR Beta short-read assay generated sequence data from the DNA of cultured CD4+ T cells. TCRdb itself ran the PCR reads through MiXCR, one entry per CDR3 protein. The sample lists about 15,000 distinct CDR3 sequences, 50% to 70% occurring once. No antigen is known for these receptors. The sample consisted of CD4+ T cells from blood, cultured in vitro, taken after SARS-CoV-2 vaccination. These receptors all stem from a human donor who had recovered from COVID-19.

This chain links TRBV5-6 with TRBJ1-1; tentatively, D is TRBD1 (5 bases). The CDR3 sequence is 15 residues long. V was trimmed by 3 bases and J by 0 bases, leaving 12 bases between them. Germline CDR1 SGHDT, CDR2 YYEEEE. CDR3 residues: CASSSPDTLNTEAFF. The CDR3 DNA reads as TGTGCCAGCAGCTCCCCGGACACGTTGAACACTGAAGCTTTCTTT. The complete variable domain, with remaining parts taken from reference TRBV5-6 and TRBJ1-1, reads DAGVTQSPTHLIKTRGQQVTLRCSPKSGHDTVSWYQQALGQGPQFIFQYYEEEERQRGNFPDRFSGHQFPNYSSELNVNALLLGDSALYLCASSSPDTLNTEAFFGQGTRLTVV.

The gene calls are TRBV20-1 and TRBJ2-2, with 14 bases matching TRBD2. V shed 0 bases, J shed 6 bases, and the junction held 6 bases outside the gene matches. The CDR3 extends over 17 amino acids. Germline-derived CDR1 and CDR2 are DFQATT and SNEGSKA (reference sequence). CDR3 amino acids: CSARDGTSGRLSGELFF. In DNA form, the CDR3 reads TGCAGTGCTAGAGATGGGACTAGCGGGAGATTATCCGGGGAGCTGTTTTTT.